This T cell receptor (beta chain) is drawn from a study of cytomegalovirus exposure and HLA in healthy donors. PCR involved 60 Vbeta and 13 Jbeta primers. Sequenced by immunoSEQ multiplex PCR; TCRdb stores in-frame clones only, minus some. The profile shows 200,000 to 250,000 clones, approximately 88% of them singletons. Germline CDR1 is SGHDT and CDR2 is YYEEEE. V lost 4 bases, J lost 11 bases, and 8 bases stayed unmatched. CDR3 length: 13 residues. This TCR came from a boy between 2 and 15 years old in good health and CMV-seronegative. Sequencing was performed on PBMCs. The rearrangement links TRBV5-6 to TRBJ1-2; TRBD1 matches 10 bases. The CDR3 region is CASSMTGTGVYTF. CDR3 bases: TGTGCCAGCAGCATGACCGGGACAGGGGTTTACACCTTC. The full variable domain, rest sourced from reference TRBV5-6 and TRBJ1-2, is DAGVTQSPTHLIKTRGQQVTLRCSPKSGHDTVSWYQQALGQGPQFIFQYYEEEERQRGNFPDRFSGHQFPNYSSELNVNALLLGDSALYLCASSMTGTGVYTFGSGTRLTVV.